These 25 T cell receptor beta chains share one sample of origin, sequenced in a study of cytomegalovirus exposure and HLA in healthy donors. The repertoire was sequenced with immunoSEQ multiplex PCR; TCRdb's copy has only in-frame clones and lacks some. The sample has approximately 70,000 clones, 94% seen once. The sequencing input was PBMCs. These receptors were collected from a woman in her late teens or twenties in good health and CMV-seronegative.

The chain is built from TRBV28 and TRBJ1-5; 7 bases fit TRBD1. The V gene's germline CDR1 is MDHEN and CDR2 SYDVKM. V was clipped by 7 bases and J by 2 bases; unmatched bases: 14. CDR3 size: 17 residues. In nucleotides, the CDR3 is TGTGCCAGCAACCTTTCCGAGGGGGCCCAACGCAATCAGCCCCAGCATTTT. Protein sequence: CASNLSEGAQRNQPQHF. The full variable domain, rest sourced from reference TRBV28 and TRBJ1-5, is DVKVTQSSRYLVKRTGEKVFLECVQDMDHENMFWYRQDPGLGLRLIYFSYDVKMKEKGDIPEGYSVSREKKERFSLILESASTNQTSMYLCASNLSEGAQRNQPQHFGDGTRLSIL.

In nucleotides, the CDR3 is TGTGCCAGCAGCCCGACTAGCGGGTCCACCCGCACAGATACGCAGTATTTT. This translates into CASSPTSGSTRTDTQYF. The chain has TRBV7-2 and TRBJ2-3; 10 bases are a match to TRBD2. The CDR3 runs to 17 residues. From germline, CDR1 is SGHTA and CDR2 FQGNSA. V dropped 5 bases and J dropped 1; count of bases not matched to a gene: 9.

The chain carries TRBV6-1 and TRBJ1-2, with TRBD1 identical over 10 bases. Germline CDR1 reads MNHNS; CDR2 reads SASEGT. The CDR3 has 14 amino acids. V lost 6 bases to trimming and J lost 8 bases; unmatched junction nucleotides: 9. The CDR3 bases are TGTGCCAGCAGGGAGGACAGGGGGAATGGGGGCTACACCTTC. Residues: CASREDRGNGGYTF.

The chain is built from TRBV18 and TRBJ2-4, with 7 bases that match TRBD1. Germline trimming cut 3 bases from V and 4 bases from J; bases unmatched to any gene: 6. The germline V gene has CDR1 KGHSH and CDR2 LQKENI. The CDR3 extends over 15 amino acids. The CDR3 region is CASSPLSRGKNIQYF. The CDR3 DNA follows: TGTGCCAGCTCACCCCTGAGCAGGGGGAAAAACATTCAGTACTTC. Looking up the rest from reference TRBV18 and TRBJ2-4 gives the full variable domain: NAGVMQNPRHLVRRRGQEARLRCSPMKGHSHVYWYRQLPEEGLKFMVYLQKENIIDESGMPKERFSAEFPKEGPSILRIQQVVRGDSAAYFCASSPLSRGKNIQYFGAGTRLSVL.

The rearrangement uses TRBV2 and TRBJ1-2; TRBD1 agrees at 8 bases. CDR1 SNHLY and CDR2 FYNNEI come from the germline V gene. The CDR3 has 13 amino acids. V lost 7 bases and J lost 2; bases outside the gene matches: 3. This CDR3 is CASMTGENYGYTF. The CDR3 DNA sequence: TGTGCCAGCATGACAGGGGAGAACTATGGCTACACCTTC. The full variable domain, its missing parts supplied by reference TRBV2 and TRBJ1-2, is EPEVTQTPSHQVTQMGQEVILRCVPISNHLYFYWYRQILGQKVEFLVSFYNNEISEKSEIFDDQFSVERPDGSNFTLKIRSTKLEDSAMYFCASMTGENYGYTFGSGTRLTVV.

The chain uses TRBV27 and TRBJ1-4; D is uncertain. With 5 bases removed from V and 7 bases from J, the gap between germline ends came to 17 bases. The germline V gene has CDR1 MNHEY and CDR2 SMNVEV (reference sequence). CDR3 length equals 15 residues. In DNA form, the CDR3 reads TGTGCCAGCAGTCCCATGTCCGGTCGGGGTGAAAAACTGTTTTTT. It encodes CASSPMSGRGEKLFF.

The chain recombines TRBV5-4 with TRBJ2-5, with TRBD2 matching over 15 bases. CDR1 and CDR2 from the germline V gene are SGHNT and YYREEE (reference sequence). The CDR3 runs 18 residues. With 4 bases clipped from V and 4 bases from J, the junction kept 11 bases outside the gene matches. The CDR3: CASSPGLAGGPRGETQYF. Here the CDR3 DNA reads TGTGCCAGCAGCCCCGGACTAGCGGGGGGGCCACGGGGAGAGACCCAGTACTTC.

CDR3 nucleotides: TGTGCCAGCAGCGTGGGACTAGCGGGGGGGCCCGGGGAGCTGTTTTTT. This codes for CASSVGLAGGPGELFF. The rearrangement links TRBV9 to TRBJ2-2; 16 bases agree with TRBD2. This CDR3 has 16 residues. The junction had 1 base not matched to a gene; V was cut back by 2 bases and J by 6 bases. Germline values: CDR1 SGDLS, CDR2 YYNGEE.

The rearrangement uses TRBV25-1 and TRBJ2-1, with 12 bases matching TRBD1. CDR1 and CDR2 from the germline V gene are MGHDK and SYGVNS. V trimming: 3 bases; J trimming: 4 bases; junction bases outside the gene matches: 4. This CDR3 region has 16 residues. CDR3 residues: CASSDQGQGAYNEQFF. The CDR3 region has the DNA TGTGCCAGCAGTGACCAGGGACAGGGGGCGTACAATGAGCAGTTCTTC.

Only one count was recorded for this clone. V and J are TRBV27 and TRBJ2-5; 7 bases agree with TRBD2. After removal of 3 bases from V and 5 bases from J, the junction contained 15 bases not matched to a gene. The V gene's germline CDR1 is MNHEY and CDR2 SMNVEV (reference sequence). This CDR3 is 17 amino acids long. CDR3 loop: CASSFRSSGHQRETQYF. CDR3 DNA sequence: TGTGCCAGCAGTTTTAGGTCTAGCGGACACCAACGGGAGACCCAGTACTTC.

The chain combines TRBV6-1 with TRBJ2-1; 8 nucleotides match TRBD1. With 6 bases clipped from V and 6 bases from J, the junction kept 10 bases outside the gene matches. The CDR3 spans 15 residues. Germline V gene data show CDR1 as MNHNS and CDR2 as SASEGT. The CDR3 here is CASSPDRVGRNEQFF. The CDR3 coding sequence is TGTGCCAGCAGCCCGGACAGGGTTGGTCGCAATGAGCAGTTCTTC.

Comment on this clone: One junction end does not reproduce the germline sequence, and a read error may be involved. The chain recombines TRBV7-7 with TRBJ2-2, with 12 bases aligning to TRBD1. This CDR3 has 15 amino acids. Germline V gene lookup returns CDR1 SSHAT and CDR2 FNYEAQ (reference sequence). CDR3: CASSSGTGGAGELFF. CDR3 DNA: TGTGCTAGCAGTTCCGGGACAGGGGGCGCCGGGGAGCTGTTTTTT.

V and J are TRBV25-1 and TRBJ1-6, with D hard to call. The CDR3 contains 17 residues. Germline CDR1 is MGHDK and CDR2 is SYGVNS. V lost 1 base to trimming and J lost 7 bases, with 17 bases between them. CDR3 bases: TGTGCCAGCAGTGAATCCTTGGTTTGGATCGGGAATTCACCCCTCCACTTT. It is translated as CASSESLVWIGNSPLHF.

This clone has a single count. V is TRBV5-8 and J is TRBJ2-5; tentative D call: TRBD1 (6 bases). Trimming pared 4 bases from V and 3 bases from J, leaving 22 bases between. The CDR3 sequence is 17 residues long. Germline V CDR1 and CDR2: SGHTS, YDEGEE. DNA of the CDR3: TGTGCCAGCAGCCGGAGGCCCCAGGGGTTCGGAGAAGAGACCCAGTACTTC. This translates into CASSRRPQGFGEETQYF.

The rearrangement links TRBV2 to TRBJ1-2; 9 nucleotides agree with TRBD1. Trimming took 1 base from V and 7 from J; bases not matched to a gene: 13. The CDR3 length is 17 residues. Germline lookup yields CDR1 SNHLY and CDR2 FYNNEI. The CDR3 DNA sequence: TGTGCCAGCAGTGAAGGGGTAGGGACAGGGAGCCACACTGGCTACACCTTC. Amino acid sequence: CASSEGVGTGSHTGYTF.

The rearrangement uses TRBV6-6 and TRBJ1-1, with 7 bases lining up with TRBD1. V lost 5 bases, J lost 5 bases, and 11 bases stayed unmatched. The germline V gene has CDR1 MNHNY and CDR2 SVGAGI (reference sequence). CDR3 length equals 15 residues. CDR3 coding DNA: TGTGCCAGCAGTAGCAGGGGGAAGCGTAGGACTGAAGCTTTCTTT. Amino acid sequence: CASSSRGKRRTEAFF.

This sequence joins TRBV6-1 and TRBJ1-5; TRBD1 aligns across 10 bases. The V gene end was trimmed by 6 bases and the J gene end by 4 bases; junction bases not matched to a gene: 6. CDR3 size: 15 residues. CDR1 is MNHNS, CDR2 SASEGT, per germline. Written as DNA, the CDR3 is TGTGCCAGCAGCGTGACAGGGGGCGCGAATCAGCCCCAGCATTTT. Protein sequence: CASSVTGGANQPQHF.

The chain recombines TRBV18 with TRBJ2-2; 9 nucleotides line up with TRBD1. CDR3 size: 14 residues. V shed 2 bases, J shed 6 bases, and the junction held 1 base outside the gene matches. Germline-derived CDR1 and CDR2 are KGHSH and LQKENI. Here the CDR3 reads CASSPGQGPGELFF. CDR3 bases: TGTGCCAGCTCACCAGGACAGGGGCCCGGGGAGCTGTTTTTT.

J is TRBJ1-2 and V is TRBV28; 10 positions agree with TRBD1. Germline trimming cut 5 bases from V and 5 bases from J; bases unmatched to any gene: 5. Per the germline V gene, CDR1 is MDHEN and CDR2 is SYDVKM. CDR3 length: 14 residues. CDR3 sequence (DNA): TGTGCCAGCAGTCGGACAGGGGGTTCTTATGGCTACACCTTC. Amino acid sequence: CASSRTGGSYGYTF.

The chain links TRBV18 to TRBJ1-2; 7 positions agree with TRBD1. J lost 10 bases, V lost 2 bases, and 4 bases had no gene match. This CDR3 is built from 12 residues. Per the germline V gene, CDR1 is KGHSH and CDR2 is LQKENI. The CDR3 nucleotides are TGTGCCAGCTCACCAGGACAGGAATTCTACACCTTC. Translating gives CASSPGQEFYTF.

The V gene is TRBV13, the J gene TRBJ2-5, with no clear D. The V end lost 4 bases, the J end lost 5 bases, and 14 bases lay between the germline ends. Germline V gene data show CDR1 as PRHDT and CDR2 as FYEKMQ (reference sequence). The CDR3 length is 14 residues. CDR3: CASSSSPGGETQYF. CDR3 bases: TGTGCCAGCAGCTCTTCCCCGGGTGGGGAGACCCAGTACTTC.

This chain links TRBV18 with TRBJ1-1, with no clear D. Trimming shortened V by 6 bases and J by 10 bases, and 15 bases separated the two germline ends. Germline lookup yields CDR1 KGHSH and CDR2 LQKENI. CDR3 length: 12 residues. The CDR3 coding sequence is TGTGCCAGCTCCCTTTTTATTCTACGAGCTTTCTTT. This encodes CASSLFILRAFF. The whole variable domain, remainder taken from reference TRBV18 and TRBJ1-1, is NAGVMQNPRHLVRRRGQEARLRCSPMKGHSHVYWYRQLPEEGLKFMVYLQKENIIDESGMPKERFSAEFPKEGPSILRIQQVVRGDSAAYFCASSLFILRAFFGQGTRLTVV.

This chain links TRBV7-6 with TRBJ2-3, with D tentatively TRBD2 (6 bases). CDR3 length equals 16 residues. With 3 bases removed from V and 1 base from J, the gap between germline ends came to 14 bases. From germline, CDR1 is SGHVS and CDR2 FNYEAQ. CDR3 sequence: CASSFRPGLGTDTQYF. CDR3 bases: TGTGCCAGCAGCTTTCGGCCGGGACTCGGCACAGATACGCAGTATTTT.

This chain connects TRBV7-9 to TRBJ1-2; tentatively, D is TRBD1 (5 bases). This CDR3 contains 15 residues. Germline values: CDR1 SEHNR, CDR2 FQNEAQ (reference sequence). Trimming removed 5 bases from V and 4 bases from J, with 17 bases in between. The CDR3 loop is CASSPRLGGVYGYTF. The CDR3, as DNA: TGTGCCAGCAGCCCTAGGCTGGGGGGAGTCTATGGCTACACCTTC. Looking up the rest from reference TRBV7-9 and TRBJ1-2 gives the full variable domain: DTGVSQNPRHKITKRGQNVTFRCDPISEHNRLYWYRQTLGQGPEFLTYFQNEAQLEKSRLLSDRFSAERPKGSFSTLEIQRTEQGDSAMYLCASSPRLGGVYGYTFGSGTRLTVV.

The chain joins TRBV18 to TRBJ2-4; TRBD1 is a possible D gene (6 bases). This CDR3 is 17 amino acids long. CDR1 KGHSH and CDR2 LQKENI come from the germline V gene. The V end lost 4 bases, the J end lost 0 bases, and 16 bases lay between the germline ends. The CDR3 spells CASSQNTGQLAKNIQYF. The CDR3, as DNA: TGTGCCAGCTCACAAAACACAGGACAGCTAGCCAAAAACATTCAGTACTTC.